A single sample gave rise to the 14 T cell receptor beta chains below, sequenced in a study of T cell changes during pregnancy in multiple sclerosis. Sequenced by immunoSEQ multiplex PCR; TCRdb stores in-frame clones only, minus some. Of approximately 89,000 clones in the sample, about 94% were seen once. The source material was peripheral blood, sampled in the third trimester of pregnancy. Source of these receptors: a female donor with multiple sclerosis, enrolled in a pregnancy study.

The chain combines TRBV21-1 with TRBJ1-2; the table's D call TRBD1 went unverified against the DNA. TRBV21-1 represents a pseudogene. This CDR3 is built from 12 residues. CDR3 sequence: CASAQEIYGYTF. The CDR3 nucleotides read TGTGCCAGCGCACAGGAGATCTATGGCTACACCTTC.

The rearrangement joins TRBV19 to TRBJ2-1, with D unclear. This CDR3 region has 11 residues. V dropped 6 bases and J dropped 6 bases, with 6 bases sitting between them. CDR1 and CDR2 (germline): LNHDA, SQIVND (reference sequence). In DNA form, the CDR3 reads TGTGCCAGTAGCACGAGCAATGAGCAGTTCTTC. Amino acid sequence: CASSTSNEQFF.

V and J are TRBV9 and TRBJ2-2; 10 bases map to TRBD1. CDR1 SGDLS and CDR2 YYNGEE come from the germline V gene. V lost 4 bases to trimming and J lost 6 bases; unmatched junction nucleotides: 9. The CDR3 is 16 amino acids. The CDR3 region has the DNA TGTGCCAGCAGCATCCGACAGGGGGCGACTTCCGGGGAGCTGTTTTTT. Its translation is CASSIRQGATSGELFF.

CDR3 nucleotide sequence: TGTGCCAGCTCACCAGGACAGGCTAGAAACACCATATATTTT. This gives the protein CASSPGQARNTIYF. This chain links TRBV18 with TRBJ1-3; 7 bases are a match to TRBD1. CDR1 and CDR2 from the germline V gene are KGHSH and LQKENI. The V gene end was trimmed by 2 bases and the J gene end by 5 bases; junction bases not matched to a gene: 3. This CDR3 spans 14 amino acids.

CDR3 in amino acids: CSASITDTQYF. The CDR3 DNA follows: TGCAGTGCTAGTATTACAGATACGCAGTATTTT. This chain connects TRBV20-1 to TRBJ2-3, with no clear D. This CDR3 spans 11 amino acids. Germline lookup yields CDR1 DFQATT and CDR2 SNEGSKA (reference sequence). V lost 3 bases and J 3 bases, leaving 4 bases between the germline ends.

This rearrangement joins TRBV5-1 to TRBJ2-1, with TRBD2 matching 11 bases. Germline V CDR1 and CDR2: SGHRS, YFSETQ. The CDR3 is 17 amino acids. Unmatched junction bases numbered 5, after V lost 0 bases and J lost 3 bases. The CDR3 sequence is CASSLVASGGIYNEQFF. CDR3 sequence (DNA): TGCGCCAGCAGCTTGGTAGCTAGCGGGGGGATCTACAATGAGCAGTTCTTC. Looking up the rest from reference TRBV5-1 and TRBJ2-1 gives the full variable domain: KAGVTQTPRYLIKTRGQQVTLSCSPISGHRSVSWYQQTPGQGLQFLFEYFSETQRNKGNFPGRFSGRQFSNSRSEMNVSTLELGDSALYLCASSLVASGGIYNEQFFGPGTRLTVL.

The chain uses TRBV28 and TRBJ1-2; tentative D call: TRBD1 (6 bases). CDR1 MDHEN and CDR2 SYDVKM come from the germline V gene. This CDR3 is built from 14 residues. Trimming pared 2 bases from V and 3 bases from J, leaving 10 bases between. CDR3 sequence reads: CASSLARQDYGYTF. DNA for the CDR3: TGTGCCAGCAGTTTAGCCCGACAGGACTATGGCTACACCTTC.

V is TRBV5-1 and J is TRBJ2-2, with 9 nucleotides matching TRBD2. The CDR3 runs to 16 residues. Germline loops: CDR1 SGHRS, CDR2 YFSETQ. Unmatched junction bases numbered 8, after V lost 2 bases and J lost 6 bases. For the CDR3, the DNA is TGCGCCAGCAGCTTAGGTGCGGGAGGGCCCGCCGGGGAGCTGTTTTTT. The encoded protein is CASSLGAGGPAGELFF.

This clone has just one count. J is TRBJ2-2 and V is TRBV19, with a weak D call TRBD1 (6 bases). This CDR3 contains 15 residues. The V gene's germline CDR1 is LNHDA and CDR2 SQIVND (reference sequence). V lost 9 bases and J lost 5, with 19 bases in between. The CDR3 region has the DNA TGTGCCAGCATCGTACAGGGAACGGGAACCGGGGAGCTGTTTTTT. Encoded protein: CASIVQGTGTGELFF.

This clone appeared a single time. This chain connects TRBV29-1 to TRBJ2-5; 11 nucleotides line up with TRBD1. The V segment lost 6 bases and the J segment 4 bases; nucleotides outside the gene matches: 4. The CDR3 runs to 13 residues. The germline V gene has CDR1 SQVTM and CDR2 ANQGSEA. The CDR3 loop reads CSVPDRGPETQYF. The CDR3 nucleotides are TGCAGCGTCCCGGACAGGGGGCCAGAGACCCAGTACTTC.

The chain carries TRBV28 and TRBJ2-1; maybe TRBD2 (5 bases). Germline lookup yields CDR1 MDHEN and CDR2 SYDVKM. The CDR3 contains 16 residues. The DNA for the CDR3 is TGTGCTAAGACTCCGACGGGGAGTAGGTCCTACAATGAGCAGTTCTTC. Its protein is CAKTPTGSRSYNEQFF.

The chain combines TRBV9 with TRBJ2-7; TRBD2 aligns across 7 bases. This CDR3 comprises 14 residues. With V trimmed by 0 bases and J by 4 bases, 4 bases remained unmatched. CDR1 and CDR2 (germline): SGDLS, YYNGEE. The CDR3 DNA follows: TGTGCCAGCAGCGTAGCGGCGGGACTATACGAGCAGTACTTC. It codes for CASSVAAGLYEQYF.

This rearrangement joins TRBV5-5 to TRBJ2-7; TRBD2 might be the D (5 bases). V dropped 0 bases and J dropped 5 bases, with 9 bases sitting between them. CDR1 and CDR2 from the germline V gene are SGHKS and YYEKEE (reference sequence). The CDR3 length is 13 residues. The CDR3 spells CASSLEDSDEQYF. The CDR3, as DNA: TGTGCCAGCAGCTTGGAGGACTCTGACGAGCAGTACTTC.

The rearrangement uses TRBV9 and TRBJ1-2; no firm D call. V lost 3 bases to trimming and J lost 5 bases, with 14 bases between them. This CDR3 has 14 amino acids. The germline gives CDR1 SGDLS, CDR2 YYNGEE. CDR3 DNA sequence: TGTGCCAGCAGCGGAGCCGCTAACGATTATGGCTACACCTTC. Translation gives CASSGAANDYGYTF. The entire variable domain, with the rest obtained from reference TRBV9 and TRBJ1-2, is as follows: DSGVTQTPKHLITATGQRVTLRCSPRSGDLSVYWYQQSLDQGLQFLIQYYNGEERAKGNILERFSAQQFPDLHSELNLSSLELGDSALYFCASSGAANDYGYTFGSGTRLTVV.